This T cell receptor beta chain was profiled in a study of shared clonotypes between healthy human individuals (dated by TCRdb to the early 2020s). Describing the broader study: The cohort included three men and a couple of women between 18 and 49 years of age. To estimate repertoire size and how much clonotypes are shared between individuals, the study performed deep sequencing of blood TCR repertoires from a few healthy adults. Different laboratories and diverse techniques were used to prepare libraries and sequence TCR repertoires, to increase sequencing depth and limit assay-specific biases. Per donor, leukapheresis produced somewhere between about 0.85 and 10 billion PBMCs. Points the paper makes about the study in general: Sampling was limited to blood, and TCR repertoires in tissue likely differ from TCR repertoires in blood. Pairwise subsampling led to the expectation that sequencing depth would affect the degree of clonotype sharing among donors. Because the study included a small number of donors, the genetic and exposure-history diversity represented was limited.

The CDR3 numbers 17 residues from cysteine through phenylalanine. The kept DNA is CDR3 alone, 51 bases in frame from the first base. Trimmed from V: 5 bases; trimmed from J: 2 bases; junction bases lacking a gene match: 9. CDR1 is given as MNHEY and CDR2 as SMNVEV, both from the germline V gene (reference sequence). Donors were healthy HIV-negative adults with no recently reported acute infections or vaccinations. Every donor was a Caucasian adult residing in Nashville, Tennessee, USA. For unsorted samples, 90 million or so PBMCs were counted and genomic DNA was extracted with the QIAamp DNA Blood Mini kit. Blood was obtained by leukapheresis, after which PBMCs were separated by Ficoll-Histopaque density gradient centrifugation and cryopreserved in liquid nitrogen vapor phase. As to this clone: Its antigen is unknown. Base qualities are not provided; no much larger clone lies one nucleotide away.

Using the deep immunoSEQ assay, multiplex PCR amplified TCR CDR3 regions from genomic DNA. Extracted genomic DNA from each cell subset was spread evenly across all wells of several immunoSEQ 96-well plates, with each plate serving as a replicate. For unsorted PBMC, each replicate PCR was loaded with about 280 ng genomic DNA, equivalent to approximately 33,000 T cell genomes. Unsorted PBMC genomic DNA was sequenced across ten immunoSEQ deep assay plates. Purified libraries were quantified with a Qubit 3.0 fluorometer, sized on a Bioanalyzer 2100, and re-quantified with the KAPA Library Quantification kit. Each immunoSEQ 96-well plate was sequenced on its own single-read 150-cycle Illumina NextSeq 550 flow cell. The authors' pipeline ran thus. Because only junctional sequences without quality scores were contained in the immunoSEQ output, filtering matching that applied to full-length reads could not be performed. To assign V/J genes and CDR3, sequences were annotated against IMGT germline references using PyIR, a Python wrapper for IgBLAST v1.9. Reads were filtered out if the reads had weak V/J assignments (E-value above 1e-6), no CDR3, stop codons, out-of-frame junctions, or ambiguous translated residues. V3J clonotypes were defined as sequences sharing an identical inferred V gene, J gene, and CDR3 amino acid sequence. Percentage overlap between repertoires was computed as shared unique clonotypes divided by the size of the smaller repertoire. Three approaches were used to assess repertoire richness: RTK rarefaction, the Chao1 estimator, and Recon v2.1 estimates of unobserved clonotypes. TCRdb holds this immuneACCESS table with in-frame rearrangements only. Some clones are missing; in checked studies, unresolved V genes explain under half, and the rest has no known cause. V, J and clone size reflect that table, while D and trimming were determined from the DNA. In this sample the table shows 550,000 to 600,000 clones, roughly 79% of which occur a single time. Approximately 12% of the sample comes from the top ten.

The TCR was taken from a woman in her thirties or forties in good health. Some clones in this sample may be carry-over from other donors' samples. The specimen was PBMCs. The chain joins TRBV27 to TRBJ2-1; 10 central nucleotides agree with TRBD2. DNA sequence: TGTGCCAGCAGTCCGCGACTAGCGGGCAACCCCTACAATGAGCAGTTCTTC. This encodes CASSPRLAGNPYNEQFF.